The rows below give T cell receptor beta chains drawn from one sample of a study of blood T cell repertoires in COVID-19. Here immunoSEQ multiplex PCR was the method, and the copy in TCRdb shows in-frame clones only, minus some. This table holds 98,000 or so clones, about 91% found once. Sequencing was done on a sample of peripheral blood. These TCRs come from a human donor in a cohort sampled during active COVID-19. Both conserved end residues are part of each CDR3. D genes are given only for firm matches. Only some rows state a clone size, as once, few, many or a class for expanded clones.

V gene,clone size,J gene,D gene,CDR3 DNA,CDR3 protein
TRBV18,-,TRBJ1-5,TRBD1,TGTGCCAGCTCACCCTCCGGGACAGGGGGGAATCAGCCCCAGCATTTT,CASSPSGTGGNQPQHF
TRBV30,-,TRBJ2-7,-,TGTGCCTGGAGTGTCAGGGAGCAGTACTTC,CAWSVREQYF
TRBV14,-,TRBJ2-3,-,TGTGCCAGCAGCCCCTACAGCACAGATACGCAGTATTTT,CASSPYSTDTQYF
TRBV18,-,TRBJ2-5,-,TGTGCCAGCTCACCACGTGGGGCCTCCGAGACCCAGTACTTC,CASSPRGASETQYF
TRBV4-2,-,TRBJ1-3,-,TGTGCCAGCAGCCCAGGGTACTCTGGAAACACCATATATTTT,CASSPGYSGNTIYF
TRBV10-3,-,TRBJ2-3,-,TGTGCCATCAGTGGCACTGCTGATACGCAGTATTTT,CAISGTADTQYF
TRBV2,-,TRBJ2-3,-,TGTGCCAGCAGCAGGGTTAATACGCAGTATTTT,CASSRVNTQYF
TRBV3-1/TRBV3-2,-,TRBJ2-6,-,TGTGCCAGCAGCCGAGGGGACTTCAGATTCCCTGGGGCCAACGTCCTGACTTTC,CASSRGDFRFPGANVLTF
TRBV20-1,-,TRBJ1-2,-,TGCAGTGCTCCCCTAAACTATGGCTACACCTTC,CSAPLNYGYTF
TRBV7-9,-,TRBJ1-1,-,TGTGCCAGCAGCTTACGGGGTTTGAACACTGAAGCTTTCTTT,CASSLRGLNTEAFF
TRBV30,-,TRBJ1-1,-,TGTGCCTGGAGTCTGAATGGGGGCGTGACTGAAGCTTTCTTT,CAWSLNGGVTEAFF
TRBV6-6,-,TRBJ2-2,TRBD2,TGTGCCAGCAGTCGGACTAGCGGGAGCGCGGGTGGTACCGGGGAGCTGTTTTTT,CASSRTSGSAGGTGELFF
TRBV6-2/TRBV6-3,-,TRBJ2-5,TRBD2,TGTGCCAGCAGTTCGGGACTAGCGGGGGGTAACCAAGAGACCCAGTACTTC,CASSSGLAGGNQETQYF
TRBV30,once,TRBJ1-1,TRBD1,TGTGCCTGGAGTGTACCGGGACAGGCCCGAAAAGAAGCTTTCTTT,CAWSVPGQARKEAFF
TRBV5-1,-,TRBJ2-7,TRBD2,TGCGCCAGCAGCTTGGTGGCGGGAGCTACTTCCTACGAGCAGTACTTC,CASSLVAGATSYEQYF
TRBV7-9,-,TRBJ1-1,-,TGTGCCAGCAGCTCCGACGAGGCGGCTTTCTTT,CASSSDEAAFF
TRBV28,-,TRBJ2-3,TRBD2,TGTGCCAGCAGTCCAGGGACTAGCGGGAGGGCCGTAGCAGATACGCAGTATTTT,CASSPGTSGRAVADTQYF
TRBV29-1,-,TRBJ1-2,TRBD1,TGCAGCGTTGCAACAGGGGAGAGGTATGGCTACACCTTC,CSVATGERYGYTF
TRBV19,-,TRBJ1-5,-,TGTGCCAGTAGTACAAGAGGAGGGGCAGGGCCCCAGCATTTT,CASSTRGGAGPQHF
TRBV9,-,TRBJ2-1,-,TGTGCCAGCAGCGCCGACTTAAGCTCCTACAATGAGCAGTTCTTC,CASSADLSSYNEQFF
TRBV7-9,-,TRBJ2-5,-,TGTGCCAGCAGCTTCGGGTCCAAAGAGACCCAGTACTTC,CASSFGSKETQYF
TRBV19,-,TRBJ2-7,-,TGTGCCAGTAGTCCCCAGAACTCCTACGAGCAGTACTTC,CASSPQNSYEQYF
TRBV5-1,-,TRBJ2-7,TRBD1,TGCGCCAGCAGCTTGGGACGGGACAGGGGGTACTACGAGCAGTACTTC,CASSLGRDRGYYEQYF
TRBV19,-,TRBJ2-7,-,TGTGCCAGTAGTGGGGGCAGGGCTCCCTACGAGCAGTACTTC,CASSGGRAPYEQYF
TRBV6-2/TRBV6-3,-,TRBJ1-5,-,TGTGCCAGCAGTTGGGGCGGAGTGGGCGATCAGCCCCAGCATTTT,CASSWGGVGDQPQHF
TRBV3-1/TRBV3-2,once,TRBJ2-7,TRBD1,TGTGCCAGCAGCTTGGGACAGCACTACGAGCAGTACTTC,CASSLGQHYEQYF
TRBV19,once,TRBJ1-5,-,TGTGCCAGTAGTATTGGGCGTTCCCAGCCCCAGCATTTT,CASSIGRSQPQHF
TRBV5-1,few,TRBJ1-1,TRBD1,TGCGCCAGCTGGACAGGGGGAAGGAACACTGAAGCTTTCTTT,CASWTGGRNTEAFF
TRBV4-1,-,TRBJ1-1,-,TGCGCCAGCAGCCCCGGGAACACTGAAGCTTTCTTT,CASSPGNTEAFF
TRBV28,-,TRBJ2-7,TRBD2,TGTGCCAGCAGTGGGTTTAGCGGGAGACCCTACGAGCAGTACTTC,CASSGFSGRPYEQYF
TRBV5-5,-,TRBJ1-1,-,TGTGCCAGCAGCTTCAATCCAGACAGCTTTAACACTGAAGCTTTCTTT,CASSFNPDSFNTEAFF
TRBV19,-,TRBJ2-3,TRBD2,TGTGCCACTCGGACTAGCGGAAACACAGATACGCAGTATTTT,CATRTSGNTDTQYF
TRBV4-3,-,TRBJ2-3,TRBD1,TGCGCCAGCAGCCCCCGGACAGGGGACACAGATACGCAGTATTTT,CASSPRTGDTDTQYF
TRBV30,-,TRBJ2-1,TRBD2,TGTGCCTGCAGCGGGGGATCCTACAATGAGCAGTTCTTC,CACSGGSYNEQFF
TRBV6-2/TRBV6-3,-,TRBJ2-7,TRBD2,TGTGCCAGCAGTTACGGTGCGGGAGCGGTTCGGGAGCAGTACTTC,CASSYGAGAVREQYF
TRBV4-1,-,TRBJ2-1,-,TGCGCCAGCAGCCAAGGTGGAGGACGGACTAACTACAATGAGCAGTTCTTC,CASSQGGGRTNYNEQFF
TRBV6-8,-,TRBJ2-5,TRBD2,TGTGCCAGCTGGGCTAGCGGGAGTCAAGAGACCCAGTACTTC,CASWASGSQETQYF
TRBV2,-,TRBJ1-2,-,TGTGCCAGTTGGGGGGTTTATGGCTACACCTTC,CASWGVYGYTF